The 32 T cell receptor beta chains below come from one sample, sequenced in a study of blood T cell repertoires in COVID-19. The assay was immunoSEQ multiplex PCR, and TCRdb's table has in-frame clones only and misses some. The sample lists about 200,000 clones, 88% seen once, with about 1.7% in the top ten. Input material: peripheral blood. These receptors came from a man aged 18-30 years with active or convalescent COVID-19.

The chain joins TRBV11-2 to TRBJ1-1; a weak D match, TRBD1 (6 bases). CDR3 length equals 13 residues. The germline V gene has CDR1 SGHAT and CDR2 FQNNGV. V lost 4 bases and J lost 6, with 12 bases in between. The CDR3 loop reads CASSSDRRAEAFF. For the CDR3, the DNA is TGTGCCAGCAGCTCGGACAGAAGGGCTGAAGCTTTCTTT.

The J gene is TRBJ2-5, the V gene TRBV11-1; TRBD1 matches 9 bases. Germline trimming cut 5 bases from V and 2 bases from J; bases unmatched to any gene: 3. This CDR3 is built from 14 residues. CDR1 is SGHAT and CDR2 is FQDESV in the germline V gene (reference sequence). The CDR3: CASSRGQGQETQYF. The CDR3 nucleotides are TGTGCCAGCAGCCGGGGACAGGGACAAGAGACCCAGTACTTC.

V is TRBV19 and J is TRBJ2-1; D not certain. The V gene's germline CDR1 is LNHDA and CDR2 SQIVND (reference sequence). Trimming pared 2 bases from V and 4 bases from J, leaving 12 bases between. This CDR3 spans 15 amino acids. The chain's CDR3 is CASSISAAPYNEQFF. The CDR3 DNA reads as TGTGCCAGTAGTATATCGGCGGCCCCATACAATGAGCAGTTCTTC.

The J gene is TRBJ2-3, the V gene TRBV11-2; a possible D gene is TRBD2 (6 bases). The CDR3 extends over 14 amino acids. Germline V gene sequence: CDR1 SGHAT, CDR2 FQNNGV. Trimming cost V 3 bases and J 4 bases, with 11 bases left between them. CDR3 coding DNA: TGTGCCAGCAGCTTGGAGCGGGCAGCAGATACGCAGTATTTT. It translates to CASSLERAADTQYF. Looking up the rest from reference TRBV11-2 and TRBJ2-3 gives the full variable domain: EAGVAQSPRYKIIEKRQSVAFWCNPISGHATLYWYQQILGQGPKLLIQFQNNGVVDDSQLPKDRFSAERLKGVDSTLKIQPAKLEDSAVYLCASSLERAADTQYFGPGTRLTVL.

This chain joins TRBV7-9 and TRBJ1-5; possibly TRBD1 for D (6 bases). Trimming cost V 5 bases and J 1 base, with 9 bases left between them. The CDR3 has 14 residues. CDR1 is SEHNR, CDR2 FQNEAQ, per germline (reference sequence). The CDR3 DNA reads TGTGCCAGCAGCCCACAGGGAAGCAATCAGCCCCAGCATTTT. Protein: CASSPQGSNQPQHF.

The rearrangement joins TRBV19 to TRBJ1-2; D unresolved. The CDR3 consists of 15 residues. Trimming stripped 5 bases from V and 8 bases from J, with 21 bases between. Germline V gene data show CDR1 as LNHDA and CDR2 as SQIVND (reference sequence). Written as DNA, the CDR3 is TGTGCCAGTAGTCCACGGAGCGGTAGGGCTCCCGGCTACACCTTC. Its protein is CASSPRSGRAPGYTF.

The V and J genes are TRBV11-3 and TRBJ1-6, with TRBD1 matching 12 bases. From germline, CDR1 is SGHNT and CDR2 YENEEA. The CDR3 extends over 20 amino acids. Trimming cost V 1 base and J 7 bases; bases outside gene matches: 14. The chain's CDR3 is CASSLVEGRGTGGGNSPLHF. The CDR3 DNA follows: TGTGCCAGCAGCTTAGTGGAGGGGAGGGGGACAGGGGGCGGAAATTCACCCCTCCACTTT.

This sequence joins TRBV4-1 and TRBJ1-6; D gene unclear. Deletions cut 0 bases from V and 8 bases from J, with 5 bases between. The V gene's germline CDR1 is MGHRA and CDR2 YSYEKL. This CDR3 comprises 13 residues. The CDR3 DNA reads as TGCGCCAGCAGCCAAGATCCGGATTCACCCCTCCACTTT. Translating it yields CASSQDPDSPLHF.

The rearrangement links TRBV5-1 to TRBJ2-3; TRBD1 matches at 9 bases. The CDR3 has 14 residues. CDR1 is SGHRS, CDR2 YFSETQ, per germline. Germline trimming cut 6 bases from V and 2 bases from J; bases unmatched to any gene: 4. CDR3 residues: CASNGQGYTDTQYF. The CDR3, as DNA: TGCGCCAGCAACGGACAGGGGTACACAGATACGCAGTATTTT.

The rearrangement joins TRBV13 to TRBJ1-3; 10 positions agree with TRBD1. The V gene's germline CDR1 is PRHDT and CDR2 FYEKMQ (reference sequence). The V segment lost 3 bases and the J segment 5 bases; nucleotides outside the gene matches: 10. This CDR3 region has 17 residues. The CDR3 loop is CASSFLGQGIYRNTIYF. CDR3 nucleotides: TGTGCCAGCAGCTTTCTGGGACAGGGGATATATCGAAACACCATATATTTT.

The CDR3 nucleotides are TGTGCCAGCAGTTACTACGAGGGTGGGACTGAAGCTTTCTTT. Amino acid sequence: CASSYYEGGTEAFF. The rearrangement uses TRBV6-5 and TRBJ1-1, with D unresolved. Germline V gives CDR1 MNHEY, CDR2 SVGAGI. There are 14 residues in the CDR3. V gave up 1 base and J gave up 5 bases, with 11 bases separating them.

There are a few counts of this clone. The genes are TRBV3-1 (or the pseudogene TRBV3-2) and TRBJ1-4; D not resolved. Germline CDR1 reads LGHDT; CDR2 reads YNNKEL (reference sequence). This CDR3 spans 14 amino acids. V was clipped by 3 bases and J by 2 bases, with 7 bases between them. The CDR3 region is CASSHSGTNEKLFF. The CDR3 DNA reads TGTGCCAGCAGCCACAGCGGCACTAATGAAAAACTGTTTTTT.

The J gene is TRBJ2-1, the V gene TRBV7-9, with 8 nucleotides matching TRBD2. Germline V gene sequence: CDR1 SEHNR, CDR2 FQNEAQ (reference sequence). The CDR3 is 17 amino acids. Losses at the gene ends were 1 base for V and 2 bases for J; bases not matched to a gene: 7. CDR3 region: CASSLDSPGGAYNEQFF. The CDR3, as DNA: TGTGCCAGCAGCTTAGATTCTCCCGGGGGGGCCTACAATGAGCAGTTCTTC.

J is TRBJ2-1 and V is TRBV5-1; TRBD2 matches at 10 bases. The germline V gene encodes CDR1 SGHRS and CDR2 YFSETQ. The ends lost 4 bases at V and 3 bases at J; junction bases unmatched: 13. This CDR3 region has 18 residues. The CDR3: CASSETSSGSRIYNEQFF. CDR3 coding DNA: TGCGCCAGCAGCGAGACATCTAGCGGGAGCCGGATCTACAATGAGCAGTTCTTC.

This rearrangement joins TRBV21-1 to TRBJ1-5; the table's D call, TRBD1, has no DNA check behind it. TRBV21-1 is termed a pseudogene. This CDR3 is built from 19 residues. Here the CDR3 DNA reads TGTGCCAGCAGCCCCGCCACGGACAGGGCAGGGTATAGCAATCAGCCCCAGCATTTT. Protein product: CASSPATDRAGYSNQPQHF.

J is TRBJ1-4 and V is TRBV6-1; 7 bases line up with TRBD1. This CDR3 spans 16 amino acids. CDR1 and CDR2 (germline): MNHNS, SASEGT. The ends lost 4 bases at V and 8 bases at J; junction bases unmatched: 13. This CDR3 reads CASSGHVQGFDEKLFF. CDR3 DNA sequence: TGTGCCAGCAGTGGCCATGTACAGGGGTTCGACGAAAAACTGTTTTTT.

J is TRBJ1-2 and V is TRBV12-3 or TRBV12-4, with 8 bases identical to TRBD1. CDR3 length: 13 amino acids. V trimming: 6 bases; J trimming: 3 bases; junction bases outside the gene matches: 3. The CDR3 sequence is CASSQQGDYGYTF. For the CDR3, the DNA is TGTGCCAGCAGCCAACAGGGGGACTATGGCTACACCTTC.

This chain joins TRBV27 and TRBJ2-5; 9 nucleotides align to TRBD1. V lost 4 bases, J lost 6 bases, and 12 bases stayed unmatched. The CDR3 loop spans 16 amino acids. Germline CDR1 is MNHEY and CDR2 is SMNVEV (reference sequence). The CDR3 loop is CASSWGRGQGRKTQYF. The CDR3 DNA is TGTGCCAGCAGTTGGGGCCGGGGACAGGGTAGAAAGACCCAGTACTTC.

The chain recombines TRBV2 with TRBJ1-1; no firm D call. This CDR3 contains 13 residues. V gave up 4 bases and J gave up 4 bases, with 10 bases separating them. The germline CDR1 and CDR2 sequences are SNHLY and FYNNEI. The CDR3 reads CASSVDGVTEAFF. The DNA of the CDR3 is TGTGCCAGCAGTGTTGACGGGGTCACTGAAGCTTTCTTT. Using reference TRBV2 and TRBJ1-1 for the parts outside the CDR3, the full variable domain is EPEVTQTPSHQVTQMGQEVILRCVPISNHLYFYWYRQILGQKVEFLVSFYNNEISEKSEIFDDQFSVERPDGSNFTLKIRSTKLEDSAMYFCASSVDGVTEAFFGQGTRLTVV.

The V call is TRBV2, the J call TRBJ2-1; 8 bases align to TRBD1. Per the germline V gene, CDR1 is SNHLY and CDR2 is FYNNEI. After removal of 4 bases from V and 0 bases from J, the junction contained 11 bases not matched to a gene. CDR3 length equals 18 residues. This CDR3 is CASSAPGQVWDSYNEQFF. Here the CDR3 DNA reads TGTGCCAGCAGTGCCCCGGGACAGGTTTGGGACTCCTACAATGAGCAGTTCTTC.

The chain employs TRBV15 and TRBJ1-1, with D tentatively TRBD1 (6 bases). Germline V CDR1 and CDR2: LNHNV, YYDKDF (reference sequence). The CDR3 consists of 14 residues. The V and J ends lost 0 bases and 4 bases respectively, with 9 bases between them. The CDR3 region has the DNA TGTGCCACCAGCAGAGATACAGGGAGCACTGAAGCTTTCTTT. Its translation: CATSRDTGSTEAFF.

This clone was found a few times. The V and J genes are TRBV30 and TRBJ1-1; D gene unclear. The CDR3 runs to 13 residues. Germline CDR1 is GTSNPN and CDR2 is SVGIG (reference sequence). V was pared by 4 bases and J by 0 bases, with 9 bases between. The CDR3 DNA reads as TGTGCCTGGACGTCTAACCTGAACACTGAAGCTTTCTTT. As protein: CAWTSNLNTEAFF.

The chain combines TRBV4-3 with TRBJ2-3; a possible D gene is TRBD2 (5 bases). Trimming pared 4 bases from V and 2 bases from J, leaving 16 bases between. CDR3 length equals 16 residues. Germline loops: CDR1 LGHNA, CDR2 YSLEER. DNA of the CDR3: TGCGCCAGCAGCCGGACTCGTGGCAGGCCCACAGATACGCAGTATTTT. Translation: CASSRTRGRPTDTQYF.

This chain links TRBV6-2 or TRBV6-3 with TRBJ1-1, with 10 bases identical to TRBD1. Germline V CDR1 and CDR2: MNHEY, SVGEGT. With V trimmed by 6 bases and J by 10 bases, 5 bases remained unmatched. The CDR3 covers 12 residues. The CDR3 spells CASSWTGGLAFF. The DNA for the CDR3 is TGTGCCAGCAGCTGGACAGGGGGTCTAGCTTTCTTT.

The chain links TRBV6-1 to TRBJ1-2, with 10 bases lining up with TRBD1. From germline, CDR1 is MNHNS and CDR2 SASEGT. The ends lost 1 base at V and 8 bases at J; junction bases unmatched: 13. This CDR3 has 17 amino acids. The CDR3 protein is CASSEVWDRGLRWGYTF. For the CDR3, the DNA is TGTGCCAGCAGTGAAGTGTGGGACAGGGGCCTGCGTTGGGGCTACACCTTC.

In this sample, this clone turned up once. The chain uses TRBV7-9 and TRBJ2-3; TRBD2 is a possible D gene (6 bases). V lost 5 bases and J 2 bases, leaving 14 bases between the germline ends. The CDR3 extends over 15 amino acids. The germline CDR1 and CDR2 sequences are SEHNR and FQNEAQ (reference sequence). The CDR3, as DNA: TGTGCCAGCAGCCCCGGGACTGGGACCACAGATACGCAGTATTTT. Protein: CASSPGTGTTDTQYF.

For the CDR3, the DNA is TGTGCCAGCAGCAAATCCTCTAGCGGATACACCGGGGAGCTGTTTTTT. Its protein is CASSKSSSGYTGELFF. The chain carries TRBV5-8 and TRBJ2-2, with TRBD2 identical over 7 bases. V was pared by 4 bases and J by 3 bases, with 9 bases of the junction left unmatched. The CDR3 is 16 residues long. Germline V gene lookup returns CDR1 SGHTS and CDR2 YDEGEE.

This clone occurred a few times. J is TRBJ2-5 and V is TRBV3-1 (or the pseudogene TRBV3-2); 8 bases line up with TRBD1. The V segment lost 0 bases and the J segment 4 bases; nucleotides outside the gene matches: 7. The germline V gene encodes CDR1 LGHDT and CDR2 YNNKEL (reference sequence). The CDR3 sequence is 16 residues long. The CDR3 bases are TGTGCCAGCAGCCAAGATATCGCCAGGGGGCGAGAGACCCAGTACTTC. This gives the protein CASSQDIARGRETQYF.

Only one count was recorded for this clone. V is TRBV3-1 (or the pseudogene TRBV3-2) and J is TRBJ1-2; TRBD1 might be the D (6 bases). The CDR3 has 16 amino acids. Trimming left V 0 bases short and J 4 bases short, with 15 bases between. Germline V gene data show CDR1 as LGHDT and CDR2 as YNNKEL (reference sequence). In DNA, the CDR3 is TGTGCCAGCAGCCAAGATCGCGGACAGTACGTCTATGGCTACACCTTC. This sequence encodes CASSQDRGQYVYGYTF.

The genes are TRBV5-1 and TRBJ2-3; the D is unclear. The CDR3 loop spans 12 amino acids. Trimming took off 0 bases at V and 6 bases at J, with 5 bases between the two ends. Germline CDR1 reads SGHRS; CDR2 reads YFSETQ. The CDR3 DNA sequence: TGCGCCAGCAGCTTGGACTGGGATACGCAGTATTTT. This codes for CASSLDWDTQYF.

The CDR3 region has the DNA TGCGCCAGCAGCCAGGAGGCGGGGGTGAGGGGGTCCTACTCTGGAAACACCATATATTTT. Amino acids: CASSQEAGVRGSYSGNTIYF. The rearrangement uses TRBV4-1 and TRBJ1-3; D is possibly TRBD1 (6 bases). There are 20 residues in the CDR3. V lost 3 bases and J lost 0, with 24 bases in between. The germline V gene encodes CDR1 MGHRA and CDR2 YSYEKL.

The chain joins TRBV5-6 to TRBJ2-7; D is perhaps TRBD2 (5 bases). The V end was cut by 2 bases, the J end by 5 bases, with 11 bases between. There are 13 residues in the CDR3. CDR1 SGHDT and CDR2 YYEEEE come from the germline V gene. This chain's CDR3 is CASSFPGADEQYF. The CDR3 bases are TGTGCCAGCAGCTTCCCTGGAGCGGACGAGCAGTACTTC. Full variable domain (missing parts from reference TRBV5-6 and TRBJ2-7): DAGVTQSPTHLIKTRGQQVTLRCSPKSGHDTVSWYQQALGQGPQFIFQYYEEEERQRGNFPDRFSGHQFPNYSSELNVNALLLGDSALYLCASSFPGADEQYFGPGTRLTVT.